Shown below are 31 T cell receptor beta chains from a single sample sequenced in a study of T cell clonotyping in hematopoietic cell transplantation (dated by TCRdb to the early 2020s). Library creation used the immunoSEQ multiplex PCR assay. The source is immuneACCESS, and TCRdb retained only in-frame sequences with V and J called. Part of the clones is not carried over; for the studies checked, unresolved V genes explain less than half of this, and the remainder is unexplained. The sample table shows approximately 17,000 clones, and 70% to 75% are seen once. Together, the top ten hold approximately 10% of the sample. Source material: peripheral blood mononuclear cells. The receptors stem from a woman aged 55-69 years in good health. Some clones in this sample may be carry-over from other donors' samples.

The V and J genes are TRBV29-1 and TRBJ1-2; the D is unclear. CDR1 is SQVTM, CDR2 ANQGSEA, per germline. Trimming cost V 5 bases and J 2 bases, with 6 bases left between them. The CDR3 is 11 amino acids. The CDR3 reads CSVQANYGYTF. The CDR3 DNA sequence: TGCAGCGTTCAAGCGAACTATGGCTACACCTTC.

The CDR3 is CASSTQGDGYTF. The DNA for the CDR3 is TGTGCCAGCAGTACACAGGGGGATGGCTACACCTTC. The rearrangement links TRBV28 to TRBJ1-2; 8 bases align to TRBD1. J gave up 6 bases and V 5 bases, and 2 bases lay outside the gene matches. CDR1 MDHEN and CDR2 SYDVKM come from the germline V gene. The CDR3 spans 12 residues.

The V and J genes are TRBV7-8 and TRBJ1-6, with D maybe TRBD1 (6 bases). Per germline, CDR1 SGHVS and CDR2 FQNEAQ. V lost 2 bases and J lost 7, with 9 bases in between. The CDR3 is made up of 14 amino acids. This CDR3 is CASSLNRANSPLHF. In nucleotides, the CDR3 is TGTGCCAGCAGCTTAAACAGGGCAAATTCACCCCTCCACTTT.

This clone rates as large (0.1 to 1%). Additional DNA sequences in this sample encode the identical CDR3. V and J are TRBV19 and TRBJ2-3; no reliable D call. V was clipped by 1 base and J by 2 bases, with 4 bases between them. Germline values: CDR1 LNHDA, CDR2 SQIVND (reference sequence). This CDR3 is 13 amino acids long. CDR3 DNA: TGTGCCAGTAGTATAGTACCCACAGATACGCAGTATTTT. The encoded protein is CASSIVPTDTQYF.

This chain uses TRBV9 with TRBJ2-1; D could derive from TRBD1 or TRBD2 (5 bases each). The length of the CDR3 is 14 residues. The V end lost 4 bases, the J end lost 9 bases, and 17 bases lay between the germline ends. The germline V gene has CDR1 SGDLS and CDR2 YYNGEE. The CDR3 reads CASSLATAPGEQFF. CDR3 DNA: TGTGCCAGCAGCTTAGCGACAGCCCCGGGTGAGCAGTTCTTC.

The chain joins TRBV14 to TRBJ2-3; no reliable D call. Germline V lookup: CDR1 SGHDN, CDR2 FVKESK. CDR3 length: 14 residues. The V end was cut by 1 base, the J end by 4 bases, with 9 bases between. CDR3 coding DNA: TGTGCCAGCAGCCAAGCGGTTAGGGCAGATACGCAGTATTTT. This gives the protein CASSQAVRADTQYF.

The rearrangement uses TRBV20-1 and TRBJ1-2; D remains ambiguous. Between the trimmed V and J ends, which lost 6 bases and 8 bases, there was a span of 13 bases. The CDR3 runs to 11 residues. CDR1 DFQATT and CDR2 SNEGSKA come from the germline V gene (reference sequence). The CDR3 DNA reads TGCAGTGCCGGGGTGGGTACAGGCTACACCTTC. Translating it yields CSAGVGTGYTF.

This chain uses TRBV1 with TRBJ2-3; TRBD1 was called by the table and not checked on the DNA. TRBV1 has pseudogene status. The CDR3 is made up of 13 amino acids. CDR3 bases: TGCACCAGCAGCCAGGACAGTTACGATACGCAGTATTTT. Translating gives CTSSQDSYDTQYF.

V and J are TRBV6-6 and TRBJ1-1; D might be TRBD1 (5 bases). This CDR3 is built from 15 residues. Germline V gene data show CDR1 as MNHNY and CDR2 as SVGAGI (reference sequence). V was pared by 6 bases and J by 4 bases, with 18 bases between. The CDR3 DNA reads TGTGCCAGCAGCTACCGACCCAGGGAAGCCACTGAAGCTTTCTTT. Amino acid sequence: CASSYRPREATEAFF.

This chain joins TRBV5-6 and TRBJ1-1; TRBD1 is a possible D gene (5 bases). The V gene lost 4 bases and the J gene lost 0 bases, with 13 bases spanning the gap. The length of the CDR3 is 15 residues. The germline V gene has CDR1 SGHDT and CDR2 YYEEEE. CDR3 protein: CASSPLTDMNTEAFF. CDR3 nucleotides: TGTGCCAGCAGCCCATTGACAGATATGAACACTGAAGCTTTCTTT.

The table lists this clone with a few counts. The V call is TRBV10-3, the J call TRBJ1-3; 8 nucleotides agree with TRBD1. With 6 bases clipped from V and 4 bases from J, the junction kept 5 bases outside the gene matches. CDR1 and CDR2 (germline): ENHRY, SYGVKD. The CDR3 is 14 amino acids. The CDR3 region is CAIRIDRGGNTIYF. CDR3 DNA sequence: TGTGCCATCAGAATTGACAGGGGAGGAAACACCATATATTTT.

The chain employs TRBV19 and TRBJ2-5; D could derive from TRBD1 or TRBD2 (5 bases each). V lost 6 bases and J 0 bases, leaving 14 bases between the germline ends. CDR1 is LNHDA and CDR2 is SQIVND in the germline V gene (reference sequence). This CDR3 has 15 residues. The chain's CDR3 is CASSLSWGYQETQYF. The CDR3 DNA sequence: TGTGCCAGTAGCCTTTCTTGGGGGTACCAAGAGACCCAGTACTTC.

The rearrangement uses TRBV27 and TRBJ2-1; D gene uncertain. This CDR3 is built from 12 residues. The germline CDR1 and CDR2 sequences are MNHEY and SMNVEV (reference sequence). V was clipped by 5 bases and J by 9 bases, with 11 bases between them. CDR3 sequence reads: CASSPRGVEQFF. The CDR3 DNA sequence: TGTGCCAGCAGTCCCCGTGGAGTTGAGCAGTTCTTC.

This clone was picked up a small number of times. The chain uses TRBV2 and TRBJ1-1; a possible D gene is TRBD1 (6 bases). There are 13 residues in the CDR3. Trimming shortened V by 5 bases and J by 5 bases, and 12 bases separated the two germline ends. The V gene's germline CDR1 is SNHLY and CDR2 FYNNEI. CDR3 loop: CASSQGRGTEAFF. CDR3 coding DNA: TGTGCCAGCAGTCAGGGGAGGGGGACTGAAGCTTTCTTT.

The V call is TRBV7-2, the J call TRBJ2-7; 9 nucleotides line up with TRBD1. The CDR3 consists of 13 residues. V shed 5 bases, J shed 6 bases, and the junction held 5 bases outside the gene matches. CDR1 is SGHTA and CDR2 is FQGNSA in the germline V gene. The DNA for the CDR3 is TGTGCCAGCAGCAGCGGACAGGGGCGCGAGCAGTACTTC. Its protein is CASSSGQGREQYF.

The chain is built from TRBV7-9 and TRBJ1-6, with 7 bases identical to TRBD1. The CDR3 sequence is 15 residues long. Unmatched junction bases numbered 7, after V lost 1 base and J lost 10 bases. Germline-derived CDR1 and CDR2 are SEHNR and FQNEAQ (reference sequence). The chain's CDR3 is CASSLGGGGESPLHF. CDR3 DNA sequence: TGTGCCAGCAGCTTAGGAGGGGGCGGTGAGTCACCCCTCCACTTT.

The rearrangement joins TRBV19 to TRBJ2-7; TRBD2 matches at 7 bases. The germline CDR1 and CDR2 sequences are LNHDA and SQIVND (reference sequence). V was clipped by 2 bases and J by 2 bases; unmatched bases: 12. This CDR3 is built from 17 residues. The CDR3 DNA reads TGTGCCAGTAGTATAAGCGGGGCCGGAGAGGCAGCCTACGAGCAGTACTTC. This encodes CASSISGAGEAAYEQYF.

The table lists this clone with a count of one. This chain uses TRBV5-1 with TRBJ1-2; 7 nucleotides match TRBD1. J lost 4 bases, V lost 4 bases, and 7 bases had no gene match. There are 14 residues in the CDR3. The V gene's germline CDR1 is SGHRS and CDR2 YFSETQ. The CDR3 loop reads CASSQTGTVYGYTF. The CDR3 DNA reads TGCGCCAGCAGCCAAACCGGGACAGTCTATGGCTACACCTTC.

V and J are TRBV2 and TRBJ1-5; no definite D call. This CDR3 spans 12 amino acids. The V end was cut by 6 bases, the J end by 9 bases, with 12 bases between. The germline gives CDR1 SNHLY, CDR2 FYNNEI. CDR3: CASSVYGGPQHF. CDR3 coding DNA: TGTGCCAGCAGCGTCTACGGCGGGCCCCAGCATTTT.

In this sample, this clone turned up a few times. The V call is TRBV2, the J call TRBJ2-5, with D possibly being TRBD2 (6 bases). This CDR3 has 14 amino acids. CDR1 and CDR2 (germline): SNHLY, FYNNEI. V lost 7 bases and J 5 bases, leaving 17 bases between the germline ends. The CDR3 DNA reads as TGTGCCAGCACCGGGACTGAACTTCGTGAGACCCAGTACTTC. Residues: CASTGTELRETQYF.

The V call is TRBV9, the J call TRBJ2-3; tentative D call: TRBD2 (5 bases). Trimming shortened V by 4 bases and J by 8 bases, and 23 bases separated the two germline ends. There are 16 residues in the CDR3. Germline CDR1 is SGDLS and CDR2 is YYNGEE. The CDR3 nucleotides are TGTGCCAGCAGCCGGTCTGACGGGGTGGACCGGGGTACGCAGTATTTT. Its protein is CASSRSDGVDRGTQYF. Combining the CDR3 with reference TRBV9 and TRBJ2-3 gives the whole variable domain DSGVTQTPKHLITATGQRVTLRCSPRSGDLSVYWYQQSLDQGLQFLIQYYNGEERAKGNILERFSAQQFPDLHSELNLSSLELGDSALYFCASSRSDGVDRGTQYFGPGTRLTVL.

This clone was recorded a few times. The gene calls are TRBV5-1 and TRBJ1-6; 7 bases match TRBD1. V lost 0 bases and J lost 6; bases outside the gene matches: 3. This CDR3 has 15 amino acids. Germline lookup yields CDR1 SGHRS and CDR2 YFSETQ. The CDR3 sequence is CASSLEGQTNSPLHF. In DNA, the CDR3 is TGCGCCAGCAGCTTGGAGGGACAGACTAATTCACCCCTCCACTTT. The variable domain in full, with the rest retrieved from reference TRBV5-1 and TRBJ1-6, is KAGVTQTPRYLIKTRGQQVTLSCSPISGHRSVSWYQQTPGQGLQFLFEYFSETQRNKGNFPGRFSGRQFSNSRSEMNVSTLELGDSALYLCASSLEGQTNSPLHFGNGTRLTVT.

The rearrangement uses TRBV9 and TRBJ1-2; unclear D gene. The CDR3 covers 14 residues. The germline CDR1 and CDR2 sequences are SGDLS and YYNGEE. Trimming took off 3 bases at V and 7 bases at J, with 16 bases between the two ends. DNA of the CDR3: TGTGCCAGCAGCGCCCAGCAAGGGCTCCTTGGCTACACCTTC. Translated: CASSAQQGLLGYTF.

The chain recombines TRBV25-1 with TRBJ2-3; 8 bases align to TRBD2. Germline V gene sequence: CDR1 MGHDK, CDR2 SYGVNS. Trimming at V came to 10 bases and at J to 2 bases, leaving 11 bases not matched to a gene. CDR3 length: 15 residues. In DNA form, the CDR3 reads TGTGCCACCCAATCCAGGCGGGAGGCCACAGATACGCAGTATTTT. As protein: CATQSRREATDTQYF.

The J gene is TRBJ1-5, the V gene TRBV28; D gene uncertain. The CDR3 spans 17 residues. V lost 6 bases and J 0 bases, leaving 18 bases between the germline ends. Germline CDR1 and CDR2: MDHEN and SYDVKM. CDR3 bases: TGTGCCAGCAGAGACGACATGACGGAGTATAGCAATCAGCCCCAGCATTTT. It is translated as CASRDDMTEYSNQPQHF.

The V gene is TRBV28, the J gene TRBJ2-3, with D unresolved. The CDR3 has 12 amino acids. The V gene lost 3 bases and the J gene lost 1 base, with 2 bases spanning the gap. CDR1 and CDR2 (germline): MDHEN, SYDVKM. CDR3 loop: CASSLGTDTQYF. As DNA, the CDR3 is TGTGCCAGCAGTTTGGGCACAGATACGCAGTATTTT.

The CDR3 is CASSRGRAGGRDTQYF. In nucleotides, the CDR3 is TGCGCCAGCAGCCGAGGACGAGCGGGGGGGCGAGATACGCAGTATTTT. The chain uses TRBV4-3 and TRBJ2-3; 10 bases line up with TRBD2. Trimming took 4 bases from V and 5 from J; bases not matched to a gene: 9. Germline V gene data show CDR1 as LGHNA and CDR2 as YSLEER. The CDR3 runs to 16 residues.

CDR3 bases: TGTGCCAGCAGCTTAGTATACGTAGCCACTGAAGCTTTCTTT. Translation gives CASSLVYVATEAFF. The rearrangement uses TRBV7-2 and TRBJ1-1; D gene ambiguous. The V and J ends lost 1 base and 4 bases respectively, with 10 bases between them. Germline V gives CDR1 SGHTA, CDR2 FQGNSA. The CDR3 spans 14 residues.

V is TRBV6-1 and J is TRBJ2-7, with TRBD1 as a possible D gene (7 bases). The germline V gene encodes CDR1 MNHNS and CDR2 SASEGT. The CDR3 consists of 15 residues. V lost 7 bases and J 0 bases, leaving 16 bases between the germline ends. The CDR3 sequence: CASKQGGSSSYEQYF. CDR3 nucleotides: TGTGCCAGCAAGCAGGGGGGATCGAGCTCCTACGAGCAGTACTTC.

This rearrangement joins TRBV5-1 to TRBJ2-7; maybe TRBD1 (6 bases). The CDR3 has 14 residues. Between the trimmed V and J ends, which lost 9 bases and 6 bases, there was a span of 22 bases. Germline V gives CDR1 SGHRS, CDR2 YFSETQ. As DNA, the CDR3 is TGCGCCACCAACAACCAGGGGCCTTCAGGCGAGCAGTACTTC. Translated: CATNNQGPSGEQYF. Together with reference TRBV5-1 and TRBJ2-7, the CDR3 gives the full variable domain: KAGVTQTPRYLIKTRGQQVTLSCSPISGHRSVSWYQQTPGQGLQFLFEYFSETQRNKGNFPGRFSGRQFSNSRSEMNVSTLELGDSALYLCATNNQGPSGEQYFGPGTRLTVT.

The chain uses TRBV13 and TRBJ2-2; TRBD2 agrees at 11 bases. The ends lost 4 bases at V and 4 bases at J; junction bases unmatched: 2. Looked up from germline, CDR1 is PRHDT and CDR2 is FYEKMQ (reference sequence). This CDR3 has 15 residues. The CDR3 DNA reads TGTGCCAGCAGCTATACTAGCGGGGGCACCGGGGAGCTGTTTTTT. The encoded protein is CASSYTSGGTGELFF.